Listed below are T cell receptor beta chains from one sample, sequenced in a study of blood T cell repertoires in COVID-19. Assay: immunoSEQ multiplex PCR; the TCRdb copy retains only in-frame clones and omits some. The sample lists 50,000 to 65,000 clones, just over 85% occurring once. Sequencing used peripheral blood. The receptors were gathered from a man aged 55-75 years with acute or convalescent COVID-19. CDR3s include the opening cysteine and the closing phenylalanine or tryptophan. D genes are given only for firm matches. Clone size appears in some rows only: once, few, many, or a class for an expanded clone.

j_call	clone_size	d_call	v_call	cdr3_nt	cdr3_aa
TRBJ2-5	NA	TRBD1	TRBV7-6	TGTGCCAGCAGCCGTGGGACAGGGGAGGAGACCCAGTACTTC	CASSRGTGEETQYF
TRBJ2-3	NA	TRBD2	TRBV29-1	TGCAGCGTTGAAGATCTTGCTAGCGGTAGCACAGATACGCAGTATTTT	CSVEDLASGSTDTQYF
TRBJ2-1	NA	NA	TRBV28	TGTGCCAGCAGCCCTCCGGGGGTATGGCAGTTCTTC	CASSPPGVWQFF
TRBJ2-7	NA	NA	TRBV30	TGTGCCTGGGCCCAACAGGGAACTCGTAACGAGCAGTACTTC	CAWAQQGTRNEQYF
TRBJ1-1	NA	NA	TRBV6-5	TGTGCCAGCAGTTCCTCGCGGGTCCGGATGAACACTGAAGCTTTCTTT	CASSSSRVRMNTEAFF
TRBJ2-1	once	TRBD2	TRBV29-1	TGCAGCGTTGGACTAGCGGGGTACAATGAGCAGTTCTTC	CSVGLAGYNEQFF
TRBJ2-7	NA	TRBD1	TRBV29-1	TGCAGCGTCGGACAGGGGACCTACGAGCAGTACTTC	CSVGQGTYEQYF
TRBJ2-1	NA	NA	TRBV20-1	TGCAGTGCTAGGGGGGGATCGTGGCAGTTCTTC	CSARGGSWQFF
TRBJ1-6	NA	NA	TRBV11-2	TGTGCCAGCAGCCTCCGGCAGCGGAGCTCCTATAATTCACCCCTCCACTTT	CASSLRQRSSYNSPLHF
TRBJ2-7	NA	TRBD2	TRBV28	TGTGCCAGCAGTGAACCGATAGCGGGAAGCCCCTACGAGCAGTACTTC	CASSEPIAGSPYEQYF
TRBJ2-1	NA	TRBD2	TRBV7-2	TGTGCCAGCAGATTTAGACTAGCGGGAGGGCATGAGCAGTTCTTC	CASRFRLAGGHEQFF
TRBJ2-3	NA	NA	TRBV10-1	TGCGCCAGCAGTGAGGCCCTGGGGGGTACGCAGTATTTT	CASSEALGGTQYF
TRBJ2-5	NA	NA	TRBV5-1	TGCGCCAGCAGCAGGGCCCCGGGGAACCAAGAGACCCAGTACTTC	CASSRAPGNQETQYF
TRBJ2-2	once	TRBD2	TRBV5-1	TGCGCCAGCAGCCCGGGGGGGAGCGCCACCGGGGAGCTGTTTTTT	CASSPGGSATGELFF
TRBJ1-2	NA	NA	TRBV7-2	TGTGCCAGCAGCTTAACTGTACAGTCCTATGGCTACACCTTC	CASSLTVQSYGYTF
TRBJ2-2	NA	TRBD1	TRBV6-2/TRBV6-3	TGTGCCAGCAGTTACGCGGGACAGGGCCCCGGGGAGCTGTTTTTT	CASSYAGQGPGELFF
TRBJ1-6	NA	NA	TRBV28	TGTGCCAGCAACCGGAGCTCCTATAATTCACCCCTCCACTTT	CASNRSSYNSPLHF
TRBJ1-3	once	NA	TRBV19	TGTGCCAGCCGGTCGAGGGGAAACACCATATATTTT	CASRSRGNTIYF
TRBJ2-7	NA	TRBD1	TRBV29-1	TGCAGCGTGGGGGTAATGAAGGACAGGGTAAAGGACGAGCAGTACTTC	CSVGVMKDRVKDEQYF
TRBJ2-3	NA	NA	TRBV28	TGTGCCAGCAGTAGTGGAGGGACAGACGGCACAGATACGCAGTATTTT	CASSSGGTDGTDTQYF
TRBJ2-1	NA	NA	TRBV14	TGTGCCTCCGCAGGGCAGCGGAAAGGGGGTGAGCAGTTCTTC	CASAGQRKGGEQFF
TRBJ1-1	NA	NA	TRBV5-1	TGCGCCAGCAGCTTAATCCGGGGGACTGAAGCTTTCTTT	CASSLIRGTEAFF
TRBJ2-7	NA	NA	TRBV5-4	TGTGCCAGCAGCTTGTCCGGAGCTCCCTACGAGCAGTACTTC	CASSLSGAPYEQYF
TRBJ2-1	NA	TRBD2	TRBV10-3	TGTGCCATCAGTCTTACTAGCGGGAGATTTGATGAGCAGTTCTTC	CAISLTSGRFDEQFF
TRBJ2-6	NA	NA	TRBV19	TGTGCCAGTAGGGTGGCCTTCGGGGATTTGCGATCTGGGGCCAACGTCCTGACTTTC	CASRVAFGDLRSGANVLTF
TRBJ1-2	NA	NA	TRBV11-2	TGTGCCAGCAGCTTAGGTAGCTATGGCTACACCTTC	CASSLGSYGYTF
TRBJ2-1	few	TRBD2	TRBV28	TGTGCCAGCAGGACCGGGACTAGCGGGAGTGCCTACAATGAGCAGTTCTTC	CASRTGTSGSAYNEQFF
TRBJ1-1	NA	NA	TRBV6-5	TGTGCCAGCAGTTACAAATCGTGGAGGGATCCTGAAGCTTTCTTT	CASSYKSWRDPEAFF
TRBJ1-1	NA	NA	TRBV7-9	TGTGCCAGCAACCATCCGCGGGGGGGCCCCATCGGGGACACTGAAGCTTTCTTT	CASNHPRGGPIGDTEAFF
TRBJ2-7	NA	TRBD1	TRBV5-4	TGTGCCAGCAGCCTTGCAGGGGCCGGACAGGGCTACGAGCAGTACTTC	CASSLAGAGQGYEQYF
TRBJ2-7	NA	NA	TRBV21-1	TGTGCCAGCAGCACAAAATCAACTAGCGGAACCTACGAGCAGTACTTC	CASSTKSTSGTYEQYF
TRBJ2-3	NA	NA	TRBV10-1	TGCGCCAGCAGTGAGAGGAGGGACTGGTACACAGATACGCAGTATTTT	CASSERRDWYTDTQYF
TRBJ2-7	NA	TRBD1	TRBV18	TGTGCCAGCTCGGGAGACAGGGGGTACGAGCAGTACTTC	CASSGDRGYEQYF
TRBJ1-5	NA	NA	TRBV5-1	TGCGCCAGCAGCCCTGACATTGGCGATCAGCCCCAGCATTTT	CASSPDIGDQPQHF
TRBJ1-4	NA	NA	TRBV29-1	TGCAGCGTTGGGGGGCAGAATGAAAAACTGTTTTTT	CSVGGQNEKLFF
TRBJ1-2	once	NA	TRBV2	TGTGCCAGCAGTGCCTCGGGCAGGGCAGACTATGGCTACACCTTC	CASSASGRADYGYTF
TRBJ1-5	NA	NA	TRBV19	TGTGCCAGTAGTTCCACAGGGAATCAGCCCCAGCATTTT	CASSSTGNQPQHF
TRBJ2-7	few	TRBD2	TRBV11-2	TGTGCCAGCAGGGAGGTGGCGGGAGGGAAGCCTTACGAGCAGTACTTC	CASREVAGGKPYEQYF
TRBJ1-1	NA	NA	TRBV9	TGTGCCAGCAGCGTAGTAAACAGTTGGGACACTGAAGCTTTCTTT	CASSVVNSWDTEAFF
TRBJ1-6	NA	TRBD1	TRBV28	TGTGCCAGCAGTACACCTAGACAGGGTTCTGCCTCTAATTCACCCCTCCACTTT	CASSTPRQGSASNSPLHF
TRBJ1-5	NA	NA	TRBV19	TGTGCCAGTAGTTATTCTTCCAGCAATCAGCCCCAGCATTTT	CASSYSSSNQPQHF
TRBJ2-1	NA	TRBD2	TRBV19	TGTGCCAGTAGTCGCGGACTAGCGGGGGGGGTTTGGAATGAGCAGTTCTTC	CASSRGLAGGVWNEQFF
TRBJ1-5	once	NA	TRBV4-1	TGCGCCAGCAGCCAAGATCCTCGGGTTCGGGCTAGCGGGCCCCAGCATTTT	CASSQDPRVRASGPQHF
TRBJ2-7	once	NA	TRBV23-1	TGCGCCAGCAGTCAATCGAGGGCAGCCTACGAGCAGTACTTC	CASSQSRAAYEQYF
TRBJ1-1	NA	NA	TRBV10-2	TGCGCCAGCAGTGAAGGCAGGGGTGTGGGGAACACTGAAGCTTTCTTT	CASSEGRGVGNTEAFF
TRBJ2-2	NA	TRBD1	TRBV5-4	TGTGCCAGCAGATCCACAGGGGCCGGGGAGCTGTTTTTT	CASRSTGAGELFF
TRBJ2-1	NA	TRBD2	TRBV15	TGTGCCACCAGCAGGATCCTAGCGGGGCAATACAATGAGCAGTTCTTC	CATSRILAGQYNEQFF
TRBJ1-1	NA	NA	TRBV5-4	TGTGCCAGCAGCCCCCGAGGGGGCACTGAAGCTTTCTTT	CASSPRGGTEAFF
TRBJ2-5	few	NA	TRBV25-1	TGTGCCAGCACCTCCGGCGGGGAGACCCAGTACTTC	CASTSGGETQYF
TRBJ1-1	NA	TRBD1	TRBV11-2	TGTGCCAGCAGCCCCATGGGACAGAGTAGGGACACTGAAGCTTTCTTT	CASSPMGQSRDTEAFF
TRBJ2-1	NA	TRBD2	TRBV19	TGTGCCAGTAGTACCCGAGCGGGACCGGTAAATGAGCAGTTCTTC	CASSTRAGPVNEQFF
TRBJ1-4	NA	NA	TRBV11-2	TGTGCCAGCACTCGGGGAGGCAATGAAAAACTGTTTTTT	CASTRGGNEKLFF
TRBJ2-7	few	NA	TRBV30	TGTGCCTGGAGTGTAACTAGCTCCTACGAGCAGTACTTC	CAWSVTSSYEQYF
TRBJ2-5	NA	NA	TRBV28	TGTGCCAGCAGTGGGGGCGGGAGCGGGCAAGAGACCCAGTACTTC	CASSGGGSGQETQYF
TRBJ2-7	NA	TRBD1	TRBV24-1	TGTGCCACCAGTGACCCGACAGGGCTCGCCCACGAGCAGTACTTC	CATSDPTGLAHEQYF
TRBJ2-3	once	TRBD2	TRBV27	TGTGCCAGCAGTTTTGCTAGCGGGAGGATGACAGATACGCAGTATTTT	CASSFASGRMTDTQYF
TRBJ2-3	NA	NA	TRBV9	TGTGCCAGCAGCGTAGTGGGGACAATAGAAGGAGCGCAGTATTTT	CASSVVGTIEGAQYF
TRBJ2-3	few	NA	TRBV18	TGTGCCAGCTCGCCATCTCTGACAGATACGCAGTATTTT	CASSPSLTDTQYF
TRBJ2-7	NA	TRBD1	TRBV19	TGTGCCAGTAGTACGGGACAGGGCCCCTACGAGCAGTACTTC	CASSTGQGPYEQYF
TRBJ1-5	NA	TRBD1	TRBV19	TGTGCCAGTAGTATCCGGGACAGACGGGACAGCAATCAGCCCCAGCATTTT	CASSIRDRRDSNQPQHF